Listed below are T cell receptor beta chains from one sample, sequenced in a study of siplizumab effects on memory and regulatory T cells. Produced via immunoSEQ multiplex PCR; TCRdb's table is partial and in-frame only. Counted here are more than 12,000 clones, over 40% occurring once; the ten biggest clones make up about 8.3%. These receptors lack a known antigen. Sequencing used CFSE-low (dividing) CD4+ T cells sorted from an allogeneic mixed lymphocyte reaction. The origin of the receptors is a human donor in good health; the cells came from an allogeneic mixed lymphocyte reaction. Some clones in this sample may be carry-over from other donors' samples. The CDR3 runs from the conserved cysteine through the conserved F or W. The D gene is left open where the match is weak. Some rows mark clone size as missing; the rest say once, few, many or name a class of expanded clone.

j_call v_call clone_size d_call cdr3_aa cdr3_nt
TRBJ2-7 TRBV6-6 medium-sized . CASSYGWNTNYEQYF TGTGCCAGCAGTTACGGGTGGAATACCAACTACGAGCAGTACTTC
TRBJ2-6 TRBV18 few . CASSPTGANVLTF TGTGCCAGCTCACCAACTGGGGCCAACGTCCTGACTTTC
TRBJ2-7 TRBV19 . . CASGPWGEQYF TGTGCCAGTGGACCATGGGGCGAGCAGTACTTC
TRBJ2-2 TRBV9 . TRBD1 CASSVDWTGDTGELFF TGTGCCAGCAGCGTAGATTGGACAGGGGATACCGGGGAGCTGTTTTTT
TRBJ2-7 TRBV28 . . CASSTPPSIYEQYF TGTGCCAGCAGTACACCGCCTAGTATCTACGAGCAGTACTTC
TRBJ1-5 TRBV6-5 . TRBD1 CASGTGVFNQPQHF TGTGCCAGCGGAACAGGGGTGTTCAATCAGCCCCAGCATTTT
TRBJ2-1 TRBV6-6 . TRBD2 CASSYLASGLMKQFF TGTGCCAGCAGTTACTTGGCTAGCGGCCTAATGAAGCAGTTCTTC
TRBJ2-1 TRBV15 . . CATSRKQAYNEQFF TGTGCCACCAGCAGAAAACAGGCCTACAATGAGCAGTTCTTC
TRBJ2-7 TRBV11-1 . TRBD2 CASSSGLAGNEQYF TGTGCCAGCAGCTCGGGACTAGCGGGAAACGAGCAGTACTTC
TRBJ1-1 TRBV5-5 few . CASSLSLGNTEAFF TGTGCCAGCAGCTTGTCTCTAGGAAACACTGAAGCTTTCTTT
TRBJ2-2 TRBV7-2 . . CASSPRPGELFF TGTGCCAGCAGCCCAAGACCCGGGGAGCTGTTTTTT
TRBJ1-4 TRBV6-5 . . CASSLTVGLEKLFF TGTGCCAGCAGTTTGACAGTTGGGCTTGAAAAACTGTTTTTT
TRBJ2-3 TRBV9 . . CASSVSPGAVGTDTQYF TGTGCCAGCAGCGTTAGTCCGGGAGCGGTCGGCACAGATACGCAGTATTTT
TRBJ1-1 TRBV4-2 . . CASSQDATASNTEAFF TGTGCCAGCAGCCAAGACGCGACGGCGTCGAACACTGAAGCTTTCTTT
TRBJ2-5 TRBV5-4 few . CASSPVGLQETQYF TGTGCCAGCAGCCCCGTGGGGTTACAAGAGACCCAGTACTTC
TRBJ2-1 TRBV6-4 . TRBD1 CASSEDRVNNEQFF TGTGCCAGCAGTGAGGACAGGGTTAACAATGAGCAGTTCTTC
TRBJ2-5 TRBV18 few . CASSPEGETQYF TGTGCCAGCTCCCCAGAGGGGGAGACCCAGTACTTC
TRBJ2-7 TRBV25-1 . TRBD1 CASSVGTGVYEQYF TGTGCCAGCAGTGTTGGGACAGGGGTCTACGAGCAGTACTTC
TRBJ2-7 TRBV11-2 medium-sized . CASSRAQTMTTPRDF TGTGCCAGCAGCAGGGCGCAGACAATGACAACCCCACGGGACTTC
TRBJ1-5 TRBV18 few TRBD1 CASSSGTGEQPQHF TGTGCCAGCTCATCCGGGACAGGGGAACAGCCCCAGCATTTT
TRBJ2-1 TRBV15 . TRBD2 CATRGRGGLAFYNEQFF TGTGCCACCAGGGGCAGAGGAGGACTAGCGTTCTACAATGAGCAGTTCTTC
TRBJ2-7 TRBV6-1 . . CASSEARGYEQYF TGTGCCAGCAGTGAAGCCCGCGGCTACGAGCAGTACTTC
TRBJ2-5 TRBV15 . . CATRIQETQYF TGTGCCACCAGGATCCAAGAGACCCAGTACTTC
TRBJ2-3 TRBV27 . . CASSHVLGPLRRGDTQYF TGTGCCAGCAGCCACGTCCTGGGGCCCTTACGCCGGGGAGATACGCAGTATTTT
TRBJ2-5 TRBV28 few TRBD2 CASRPGGGPETQYF TGTGCCAGCAGGCCGGGGGGAGGGCCGGAGACCCAGTACTTC
TRBJ2-5 TRBV5-4 . . CASSLDRDQGTQYF TGCGCCAGCAGCTTGGACAGAGACCAAGGGACCCAGTACTTC
TRBJ1-2 TRBV6-5 few . CASRVNRDHGYTF TGTGCCAGCAGAGTAAACAGGGACCATGGCTACACCTTC
TRBJ2-1 TRBV29-1 . . CSGDQGGNEQFF TGCAGCGGAGACCAAGGGGGCAATGAGCAGTTCTTC
TRBJ2-2 TRBV10-3 . TRBD2 CAISLTGTSGRDTGELFF TGTGCCATCAGCCTGACCGGGACTAGCGGGAGGGACACCGGGGAGCTGTTTTTT
TRBJ2-3 TRBV5-6 once . CASSLRAGGTDTQYF TGTGCCAGCAGCTTGAGGGCAGGGGGCACAGATACGCAGTATTTT
TRBJ1-4 TRBV29-1 few TRBD1 CSVPGQGGLSEKLFF TGCAGCGTCCCGGGACAGGGGGGACTTTCTGAAAAACTGTTTTTT
TRBJ2-7 TRBV2 . . CASSLGGEQYF TGTGCCAGCTCCCTGGGCGGCGAGCAGTACTTC
TRBJ2-3 TRBV6-6 . . CASSYPATTDTQYF TGTGCCAGCAGTTACCCGGCGACCACAGATACGCAATATTTT
TRBJ2-3 TRBV19 . . CASSIMLLSTDTQYF TGTGCCAGTAGTATAATGTTGTTAAGCACAGATACGCAGTATTTT
TRBJ1-2 TRBV5-6 . TRBD1 CASSFQGGYYGYTF TGTGCCAGCAGCTTCCAGGGGGGATACTATGGCTACACCTTC
TRBJ2-1 TRBV7-2 . . CASSLAGRNNEQFF TGTGCCAGCAGCTTAGCGGGGCGCAACAATGAGCAGTTCTTC
TRBJ1-1 TRBV25-1 . . CASSVTQSAEAFF TGTGCCAGCAGTGTCACCCAATCTGCTGAAGCTTTCTTT
TRBJ1-1 TRBV5-1 medium-sized TRBD1 CASSLQGRSTEAFF TGCGCCAGCAGCTTACAGGGGAGATCCACTGAAGCTTTCTTT
TRBJ2-3 TRBV5-4 . TRBD2 CASSVGLAGPQYF TGTGCCAGCAGCGTGGGACTAGCGGGACCCCAGTATTTT
TRBJ1-3 TRBV29-1 . . CSVGVGSGNTIYF TGCAGCGTTGGGGTAGGCTCTGGAAACACCATATATTTT
TRBJ2-3 TRBV29-1 . TRBD2 CSVESRLAGLTDTQYF TGCAGCGTTGAGTCCAGACTAGCGGGCCTCACAGATACGCAGTATTTT
TRBJ1-2 TRBV5-1 . . CASSPRDPLSGVSGYTF TGCGCCAGCAGCCCCCGGGACCCCCTTTCCGGGGTCTCCGGCTACACCTTC
TRBJ2-2 TRBV7-9 few TRBD1 CASSRTGGPPGELFF TGTGCCAGCAGCCGGACAGGGGGCCCTCCCGGGGAGCTGTTTTTT